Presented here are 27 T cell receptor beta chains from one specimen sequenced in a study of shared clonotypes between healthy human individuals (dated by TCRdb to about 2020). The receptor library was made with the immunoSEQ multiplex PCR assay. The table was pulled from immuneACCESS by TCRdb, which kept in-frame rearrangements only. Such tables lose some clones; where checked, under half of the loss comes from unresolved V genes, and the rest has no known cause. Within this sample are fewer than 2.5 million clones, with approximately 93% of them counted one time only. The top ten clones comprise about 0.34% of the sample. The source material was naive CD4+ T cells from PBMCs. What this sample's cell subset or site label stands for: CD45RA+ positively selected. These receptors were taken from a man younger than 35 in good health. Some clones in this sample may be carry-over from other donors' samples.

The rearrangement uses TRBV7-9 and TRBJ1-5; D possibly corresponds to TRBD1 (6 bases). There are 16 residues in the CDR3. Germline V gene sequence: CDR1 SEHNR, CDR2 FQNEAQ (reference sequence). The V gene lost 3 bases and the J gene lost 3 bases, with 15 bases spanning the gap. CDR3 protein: CASSLGAGAVNQPQHF. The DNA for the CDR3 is TGTGCCAGCAGCTTGGGGGCAGGGGCTGTCAATCAGCCCCAGCATTTT.

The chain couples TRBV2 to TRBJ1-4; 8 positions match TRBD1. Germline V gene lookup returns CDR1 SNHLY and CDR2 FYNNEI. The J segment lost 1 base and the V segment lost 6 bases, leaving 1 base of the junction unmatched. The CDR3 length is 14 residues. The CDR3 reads CASRDRETNEKLFF. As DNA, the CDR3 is TGTGCCAGCAGGGACAGGGAAACTAATGAAAAACTGTTTTTT.

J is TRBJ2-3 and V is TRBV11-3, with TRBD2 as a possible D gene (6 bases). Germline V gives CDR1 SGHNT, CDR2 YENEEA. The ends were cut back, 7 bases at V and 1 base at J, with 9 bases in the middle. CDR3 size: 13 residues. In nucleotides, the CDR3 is TGTGCCAGCATGGAGCGGGGCACAGATACGCAGTATTTT. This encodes CASMERGTDTQYF.

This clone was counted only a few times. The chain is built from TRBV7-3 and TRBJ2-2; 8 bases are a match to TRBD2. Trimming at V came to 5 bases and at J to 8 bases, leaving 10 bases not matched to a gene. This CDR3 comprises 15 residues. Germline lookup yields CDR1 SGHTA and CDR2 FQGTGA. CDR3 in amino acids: CASSPPGGPSGELFF. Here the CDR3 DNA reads TGTGCCAGCAGCCCCCCGGGAGGGCCGTCAGGGGAGCTGTTTTTT.

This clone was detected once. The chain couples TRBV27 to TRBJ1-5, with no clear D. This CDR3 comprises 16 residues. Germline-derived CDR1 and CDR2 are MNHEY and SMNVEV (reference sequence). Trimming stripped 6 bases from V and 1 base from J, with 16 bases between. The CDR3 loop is CASRKSGNQSNQPQHF. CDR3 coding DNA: TGTGCCAGCAGGAAGAGCGGAAATCAAAGCAATCAGCCCCAGCATTTT.

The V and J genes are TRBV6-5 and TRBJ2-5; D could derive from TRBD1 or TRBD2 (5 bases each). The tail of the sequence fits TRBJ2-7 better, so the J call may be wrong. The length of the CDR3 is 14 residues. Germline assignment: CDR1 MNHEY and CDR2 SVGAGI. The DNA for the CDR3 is TGTGCCAGCAGCGAGACCGGGACCGCCTACGAGCAGTACTTC. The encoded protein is CASSETGTAYEQYF.

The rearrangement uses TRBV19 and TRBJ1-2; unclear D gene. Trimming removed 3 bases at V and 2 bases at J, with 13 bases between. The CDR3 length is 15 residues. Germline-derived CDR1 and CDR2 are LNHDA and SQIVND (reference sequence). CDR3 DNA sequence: TGTGCCAGTAGTATTTCGGGCCCCGCCAACTATGGCTACACCTTC. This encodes CASSISGPANYGYTF. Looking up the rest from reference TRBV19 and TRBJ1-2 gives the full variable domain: DGGITQSPKYLFRKEGQNVTLSCEQNLNHDAMYWYRQDPGQGLRLIYYSQIVNDFQKGDIAEGYSVSREKKESFPLTVTSAQKNPTAFYLCASSISGPANYGYTFGSGTRLTVV.

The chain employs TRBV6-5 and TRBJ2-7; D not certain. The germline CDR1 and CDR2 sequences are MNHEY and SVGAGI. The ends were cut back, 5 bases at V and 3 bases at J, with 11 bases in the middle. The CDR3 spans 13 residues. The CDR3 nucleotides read TGTGCCAGCAGTCTCCGTGGGGTCTACGAGCAGTACTTC. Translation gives CASSLRGVYEQYF.

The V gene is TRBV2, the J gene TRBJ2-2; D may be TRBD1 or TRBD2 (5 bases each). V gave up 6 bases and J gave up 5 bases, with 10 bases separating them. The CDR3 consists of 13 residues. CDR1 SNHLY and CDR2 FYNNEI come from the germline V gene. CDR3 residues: CASRARETGELFF. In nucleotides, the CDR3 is TGTGCCAGCAGAGCCAGGGAGACCGGGGAGCTGTTTTTT. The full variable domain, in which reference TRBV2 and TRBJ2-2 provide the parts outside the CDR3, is EPEVTQTPSHQVTQMGQEVILRCVPISNHLYFYWYRQILGQKVEFLVSFYNNEISEKSEIFDDQFSVERPDGSNFTLKIRSTKLEDSAMYFCASRARETGELFFGEGSRLTVL.

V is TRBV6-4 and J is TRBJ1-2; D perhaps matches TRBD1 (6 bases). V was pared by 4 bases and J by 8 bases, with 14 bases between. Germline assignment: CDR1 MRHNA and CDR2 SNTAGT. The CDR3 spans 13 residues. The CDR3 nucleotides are TGTGCCAGCAGTGCAGAACAGGGCGGGGGCTACACCTTC. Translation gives CASSAEQGGGYTF.

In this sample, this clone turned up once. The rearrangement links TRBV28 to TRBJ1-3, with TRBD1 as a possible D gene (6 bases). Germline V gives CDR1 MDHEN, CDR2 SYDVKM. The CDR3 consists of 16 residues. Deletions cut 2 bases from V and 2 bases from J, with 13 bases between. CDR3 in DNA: TGTGCCAGCAGTTTAGCAGGGGTGGTTACTGGAAACACCATATATTTT. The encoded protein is CASSLAGVVTGNTIYF.

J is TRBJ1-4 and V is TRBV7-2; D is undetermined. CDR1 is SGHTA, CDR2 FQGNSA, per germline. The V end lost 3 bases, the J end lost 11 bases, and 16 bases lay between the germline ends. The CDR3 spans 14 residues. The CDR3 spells CASSFRTDMAKLFF. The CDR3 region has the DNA TGTGCCAGCAGCTTTCGGACCGACATGGCTAAACTGTTTTTT.

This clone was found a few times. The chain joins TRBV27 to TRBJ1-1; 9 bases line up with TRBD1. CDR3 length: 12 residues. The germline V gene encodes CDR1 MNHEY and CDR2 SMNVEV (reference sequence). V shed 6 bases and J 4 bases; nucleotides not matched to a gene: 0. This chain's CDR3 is CASRDRGTEAFF. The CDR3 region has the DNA TGTGCCAGCAGGGACAGGGGCACTGAAGCTTTCTTT.

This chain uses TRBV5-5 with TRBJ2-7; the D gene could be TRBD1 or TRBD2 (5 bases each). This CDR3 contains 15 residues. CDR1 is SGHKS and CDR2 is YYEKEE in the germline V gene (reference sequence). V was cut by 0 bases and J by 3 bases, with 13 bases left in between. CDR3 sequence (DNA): TGTGCCAGCAGCTTGGTAGGGACGGGGCTCTACGAGCAGTACTTC. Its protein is CASSLVGTGLYEQYF.

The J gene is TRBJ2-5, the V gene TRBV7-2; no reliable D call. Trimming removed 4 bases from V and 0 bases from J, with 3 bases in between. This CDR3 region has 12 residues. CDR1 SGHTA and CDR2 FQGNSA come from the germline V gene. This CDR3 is CASSWNQETQYF. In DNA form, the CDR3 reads TGTGCCAGCAGCTGGAACCAAGAGACCCAGTACTTC. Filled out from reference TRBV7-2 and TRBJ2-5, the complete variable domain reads GAGVSQSPSNKVTEKGKDVELRCDPISGHTALYWYRQSLGQGLEFLIYFQGNSAPDKSGLPSDRFSAERTGGSVSTLTIQRTQQEDSAVYLCASSWNQETQYFGPGTRLLVL.

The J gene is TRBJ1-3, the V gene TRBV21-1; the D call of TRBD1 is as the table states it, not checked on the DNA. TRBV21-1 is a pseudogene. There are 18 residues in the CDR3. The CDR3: CASSKAGGIRSSGNTIYF. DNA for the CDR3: TGTGCCAGCAGCAAAGCAGGGGGTATAAGGAGCTCTGGAAACACCATATATTTT.

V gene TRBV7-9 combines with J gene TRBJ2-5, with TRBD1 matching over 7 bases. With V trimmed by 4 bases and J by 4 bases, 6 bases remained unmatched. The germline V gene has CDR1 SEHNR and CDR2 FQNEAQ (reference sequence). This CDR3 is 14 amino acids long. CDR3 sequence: CASSSDRVGETQYF. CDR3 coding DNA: TGTGCCAGCAGCTCTGACAGGGTAGGAGAGACCCAGTACTTC.

The CDR3 region is CASSSPSRGEQFF. As DNA, the CDR3 is TGTGCCAGCAGCTCACCCAGCCGGGGCGAGCAGTTCTTC. The chain links TRBV11-3 to TRBJ2-1, with D tentatively TRBD1 or TRBD2 (5 bases each). Trimming took off 4 bases at V and 10 bases at J, with 14 bases between the two ends. The germline V gene encodes CDR1 SGHNT and CDR2 YENEEA. This CDR3 comprises 13 residues.

In DNA form, the CDR3 reads TGTGCCAGCAGTTACTCGTCCCGGGGGGGAGAGACCCAGTACTTC. Its protein product is CASSYSSRGGETQYF. The chain uses TRBV6-5 and TRBJ2-5, with 8 bases matching TRBD2. V trimming: 0 bases; J trimming: 4 bases; junction bases outside the gene matches: 4. The germline V gene encodes CDR1 MNHEY and CDR2 SVGAGI. This CDR3 has 15 residues.

Written as DNA, the CDR3 is TGTGCCAGCAGTTTATTAGACTTAGGCGGGGCCAACGTCCTGACTTTC. This encodes CASSLLDLGGANVLTF. The J gene is TRBJ2-6, the V gene TRBV27; D remains unclear. The V gene's germline CDR1 is MNHEY and CDR2 SMNVEV (reference sequence). Trimming removed 1 base from V and 4 bases from J, with 11 bases in between. The CDR3 has 16 amino acids.

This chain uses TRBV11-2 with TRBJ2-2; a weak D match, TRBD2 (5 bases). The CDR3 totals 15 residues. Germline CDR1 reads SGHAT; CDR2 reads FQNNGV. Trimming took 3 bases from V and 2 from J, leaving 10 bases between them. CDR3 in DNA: TGTGCCAGCAGCTTCAGCGGACGTAACACCGGGGAGCTGTTTTTT. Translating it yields CASSFSGRNTGELFF.

The CDR3 DNA reads as TGCAGCCAAGGGGAGGGCCACAATGAGCAGTTCTTC. It encodes CSQGEGHNEQFF. J is TRBJ2-1 and V is TRBV29-1, with 7 bases fitting TRBD2. Germline V gene sequence: CDR1 SQVTM, CDR2 ANQGSEA. With V trimmed by 8 bases and J by 5 bases, 6 bases remained unmatched. The CDR3 is 12 residues long.

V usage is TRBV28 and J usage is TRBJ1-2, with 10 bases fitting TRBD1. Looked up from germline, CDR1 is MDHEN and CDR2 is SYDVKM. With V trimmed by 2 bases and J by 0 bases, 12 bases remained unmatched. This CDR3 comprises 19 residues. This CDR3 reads CASSLHPGTGAKANYGYTF. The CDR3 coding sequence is TGTGCCAGCAGTTTACACCCTGGGACAGGGGCGAAAGCTAACTATGGCTACACCTTC.

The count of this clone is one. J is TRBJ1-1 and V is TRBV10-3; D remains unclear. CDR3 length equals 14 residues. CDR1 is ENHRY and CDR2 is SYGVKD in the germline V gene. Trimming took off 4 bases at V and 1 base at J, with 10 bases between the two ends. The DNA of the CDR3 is TGTGCCATCAGTGCCCCCGGGAGGAACACTGAAGCTTTCTTT. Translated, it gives CAISAPGRNTEAFF.

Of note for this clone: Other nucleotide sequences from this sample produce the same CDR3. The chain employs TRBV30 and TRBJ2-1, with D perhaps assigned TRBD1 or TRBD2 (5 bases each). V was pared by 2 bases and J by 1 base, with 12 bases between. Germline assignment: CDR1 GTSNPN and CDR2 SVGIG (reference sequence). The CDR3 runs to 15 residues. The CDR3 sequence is CAWSPGTGSYNEQFF. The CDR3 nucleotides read TGTGCCTGGAGTCCCGGGACGGGGTCCTACAATGAGCAGTTCTTC.

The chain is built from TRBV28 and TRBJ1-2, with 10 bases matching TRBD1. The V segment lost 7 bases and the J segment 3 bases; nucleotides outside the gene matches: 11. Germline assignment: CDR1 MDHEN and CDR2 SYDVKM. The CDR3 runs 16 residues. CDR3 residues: CASTKTGGEGDYGYTF. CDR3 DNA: TGTGCCAGCACCAAGACAGGGGGCGAGGGGGACTATGGCTACACCTTC.

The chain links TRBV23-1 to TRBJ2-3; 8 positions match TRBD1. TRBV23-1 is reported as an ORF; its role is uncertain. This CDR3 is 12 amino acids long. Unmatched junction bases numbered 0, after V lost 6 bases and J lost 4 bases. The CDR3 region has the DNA TGCGCCAGCAGACAGGGGGCAGATACGCAGTATTTT. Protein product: CASRQGADTQYF.